This T cell receptor beta chain originates from a study of cytomegalovirus exposure and HLA in healthy donors. There are a few counts of this clone. Each of the donors was a healthy bone marrow donor. The study ran its PCR with 60 Vbeta and 13 Jbeta primers. TCRdb keeps only in-frame clones here, not all; method: immunoSEQ multiplex PCR. The table shows 100,000 to 150,000 clones, with 70% to 80% occurring only once. This CDR3 contains 13 residues. The V gene end was trimmed by 2 bases and the J gene end by 5 bases; junction bases not matched to a gene: 4. CDR1 and CDR2 from the germline V gene are GTSNPN and SVGIG (reference sequence).

Sequencing was carried out using PBMCs. The sequence derives from a man aged 40-50 years in good health and CMV-seropositive. V is TRBV30 and J is TRBJ2-5; 8 bases line up with TRBD2. CDR3 bases: TGTGCCTGGAGTTTGAAGCGGGGGGAGACCCAGTACTTC. The encoded protein is CAWSLKRGETQYF.